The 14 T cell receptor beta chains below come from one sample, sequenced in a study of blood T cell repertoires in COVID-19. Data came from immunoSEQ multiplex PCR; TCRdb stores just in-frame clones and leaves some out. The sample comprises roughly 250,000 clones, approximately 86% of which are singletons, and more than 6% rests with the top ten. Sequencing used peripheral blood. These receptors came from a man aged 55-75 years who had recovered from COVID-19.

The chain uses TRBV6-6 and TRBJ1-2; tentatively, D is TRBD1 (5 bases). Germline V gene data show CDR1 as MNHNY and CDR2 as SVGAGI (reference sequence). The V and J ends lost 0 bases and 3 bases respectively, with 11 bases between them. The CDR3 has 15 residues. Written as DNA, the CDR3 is TGTGCCAGCAGTTACTCCAGACAGAGCGACTATGGCTACACCTTC. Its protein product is CASSYSRQSDYGYTF.

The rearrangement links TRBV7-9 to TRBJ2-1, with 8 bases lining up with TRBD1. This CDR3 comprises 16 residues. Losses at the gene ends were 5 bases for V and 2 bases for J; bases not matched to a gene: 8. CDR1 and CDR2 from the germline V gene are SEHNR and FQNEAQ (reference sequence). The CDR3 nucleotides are TGTGCCAGCAGCCCCAGGGGGCGGGGAACCTACAATGAGCAGTTCTTC. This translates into CASSPRGRGTYNEQFF.

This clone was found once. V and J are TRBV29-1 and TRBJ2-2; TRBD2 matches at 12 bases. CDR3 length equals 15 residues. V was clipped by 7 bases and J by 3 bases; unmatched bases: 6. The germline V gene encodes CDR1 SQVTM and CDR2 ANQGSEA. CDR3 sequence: CSAVTSGGYTGELFF. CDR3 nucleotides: TGCAGCGCCGTGACTAGCGGGGGCTACACCGGGGAGCTGTTTTTT.

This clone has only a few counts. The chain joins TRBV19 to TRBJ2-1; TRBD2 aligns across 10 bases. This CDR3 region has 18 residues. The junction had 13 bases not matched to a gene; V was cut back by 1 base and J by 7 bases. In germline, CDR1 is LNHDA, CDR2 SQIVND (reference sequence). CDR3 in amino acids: CASSIGTASGGSRNEQFF. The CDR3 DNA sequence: TGTGCCAGTAGTATAGGTACGGCTAGCGGGGGCTCGCGGAATGAGCAGTTCTTC. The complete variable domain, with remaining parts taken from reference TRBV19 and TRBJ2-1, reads DGGITQSPKYLFRKEGQNVTLSCEQNLNHDAMYWYRQDPGQGLRLIYYSQIVNDFQKGDIAEGYSVSREKKESFPLTVTSAQKNPTAFYLCASSIGTASGGSRNEQFFGPGTRLTVL.

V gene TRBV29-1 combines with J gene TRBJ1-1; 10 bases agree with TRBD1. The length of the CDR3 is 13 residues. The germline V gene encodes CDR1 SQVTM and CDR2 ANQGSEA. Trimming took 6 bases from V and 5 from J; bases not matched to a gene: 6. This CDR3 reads CSVAGQGSTEAFF. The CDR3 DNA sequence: TGCAGCGTAGCGGGACAGGGGTCTACTGAAGCTTTCTTT.

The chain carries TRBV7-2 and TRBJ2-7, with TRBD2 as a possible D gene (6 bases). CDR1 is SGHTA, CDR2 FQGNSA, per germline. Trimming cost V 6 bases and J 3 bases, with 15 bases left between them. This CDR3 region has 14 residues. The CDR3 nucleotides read TGTGCCAGCAGGTCCTCCGGGGGTCGCTACGAGCAGTACTTC. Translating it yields CASRSSGGRYEQYF.

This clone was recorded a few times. In DNA form, the CDR3 reads TGTGCCAGCAGTAGTGGTCGAGGGAACTATGGCTACACCTTC. Amino acids: CASSSGRGNYGYTF. The chain joins TRBV6-5 to TRBJ1-2, with D unresolved. Between the trimmed V and J ends, which lost 5 bases and 2 bases, there was a span of 12 bases. This CDR3 is 14 amino acids long. Germline V gene lookup returns CDR1 MNHEY and CDR2 SVGAGI.

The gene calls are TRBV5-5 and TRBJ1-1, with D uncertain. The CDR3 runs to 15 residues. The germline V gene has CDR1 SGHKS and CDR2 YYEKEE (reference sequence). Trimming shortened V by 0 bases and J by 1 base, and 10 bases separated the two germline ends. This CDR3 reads CASSLVAGRNTEAFF. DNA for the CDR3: TGTGCCAGCAGCTTGGTGGCGGGGAGGAACACTGAAGCTTTCTTT.

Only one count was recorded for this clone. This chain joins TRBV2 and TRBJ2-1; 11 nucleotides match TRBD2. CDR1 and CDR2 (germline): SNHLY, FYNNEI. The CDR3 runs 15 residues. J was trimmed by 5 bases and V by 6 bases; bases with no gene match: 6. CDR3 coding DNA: TGTGCCAGCAGCGCTAGCGGGGGGCAAAACAATGAGCAGTTCTTC. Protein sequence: CASSASGGQNNEQFF.

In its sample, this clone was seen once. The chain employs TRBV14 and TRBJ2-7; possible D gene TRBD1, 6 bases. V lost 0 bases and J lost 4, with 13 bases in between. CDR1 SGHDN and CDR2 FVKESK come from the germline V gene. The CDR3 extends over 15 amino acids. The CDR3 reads CASSQDSRGRYEQYF. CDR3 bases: TGTGCCAGCAGCCAAGATTCCAGGGGACGTTACGAGCAGTACTTC. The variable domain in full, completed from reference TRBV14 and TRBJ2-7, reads EAGVTQFPSHSVIEKGQTVTLRCDPISGHDNLYWYRRVMGKEIKFLLHFVKESKQDESGMPNNRFLAERTGGTYSTLKVQPAELEDSGVYFCASSQDSRGRYEQYFGPGTRLTVT.

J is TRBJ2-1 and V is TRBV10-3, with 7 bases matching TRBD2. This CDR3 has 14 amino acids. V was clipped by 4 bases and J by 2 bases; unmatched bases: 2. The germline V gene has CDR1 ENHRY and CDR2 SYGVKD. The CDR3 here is CAISGSGTYNEQFF. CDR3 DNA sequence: TGTGCCATCAGTGGGAGCGGGACCTACAATGAGCAGTTCTTC.

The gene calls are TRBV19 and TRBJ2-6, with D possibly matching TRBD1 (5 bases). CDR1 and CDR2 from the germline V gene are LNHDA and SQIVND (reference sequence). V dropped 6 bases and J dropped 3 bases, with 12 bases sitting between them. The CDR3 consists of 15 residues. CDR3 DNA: TGTGCCAGTAGCGAAGGGGTTGTTGGGGCCAACGTCCTGACTTTC. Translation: CASSEGVVGANVLTF.

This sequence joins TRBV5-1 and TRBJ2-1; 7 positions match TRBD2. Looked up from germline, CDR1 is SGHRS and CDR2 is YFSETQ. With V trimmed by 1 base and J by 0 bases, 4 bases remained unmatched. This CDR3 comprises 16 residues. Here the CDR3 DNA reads TGCGCCAGCAGCTTGAGAGGGACTAACTCCTACAATGAGCAGTTCTTC. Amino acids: CASSLRGTNSYNEQFF.

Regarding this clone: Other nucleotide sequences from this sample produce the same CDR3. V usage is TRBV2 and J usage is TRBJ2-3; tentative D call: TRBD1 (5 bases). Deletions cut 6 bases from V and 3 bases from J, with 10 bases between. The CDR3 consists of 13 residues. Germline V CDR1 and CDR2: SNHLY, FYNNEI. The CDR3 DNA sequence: TGTGCCAGCAGCGTCCAGGGTACAGATACGCAGTATTTT. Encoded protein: CASSVQGTDTQYF. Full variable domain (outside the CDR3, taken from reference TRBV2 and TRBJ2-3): EPEVTQTPSHQVTQMGQEVILRCVPISNHLYFYWYRQILGQKVEFLVSFYNNEISEKSEIFDDQFSVERPDGSNFTLKIRSTKLEDSAMYFCASSVQGTDTQYFGPGTRLTVL.